The sequence of this T cell receptor beta chain was determined in a study of Graves' ophthalmopathy and Graves' hyperthyroidism. Whole-study results and caveats: Detected in blood as well were most expanded thyroid clonotypes with frequency above 0.001.

This CDR3 is built from 17 residues. After removal of 0 bases from V and 2 bases from J, the junction contained 9 bases not matched to a gene. Germline assignment: CDR1 SGHDT and CDR2 YYEEEE. As to this clonotype: Antigen: not known.

Beta-chain TCR CDR3 regions were amplified from RNA transcripts. An initial RT-PCR round employing HTBI primers preceded a second-round multiplex PCR. One entry per CDR3 protein results from TCRdb running MiXCR on the multiplex PCR reads. The sample lists over a million distinct CDR3 sequences; about two fifths were seen once. The chain combines TRBV5-6 with TRBJ2-7, with TRBD1 matching 9 bases. The specimen was peripheral blood or thyroid tissue (not recorded which). The TCR sequence derives from an adult man with Graves' hyperthyroidism. The CDR3 DNA reads as TGTGCCAGCAGCTTGGGGACAGGGGCAGACTTAACCTACGAGCAGTACTTC. Amino acid sequence: CASSLGTGADLTYEQYF.